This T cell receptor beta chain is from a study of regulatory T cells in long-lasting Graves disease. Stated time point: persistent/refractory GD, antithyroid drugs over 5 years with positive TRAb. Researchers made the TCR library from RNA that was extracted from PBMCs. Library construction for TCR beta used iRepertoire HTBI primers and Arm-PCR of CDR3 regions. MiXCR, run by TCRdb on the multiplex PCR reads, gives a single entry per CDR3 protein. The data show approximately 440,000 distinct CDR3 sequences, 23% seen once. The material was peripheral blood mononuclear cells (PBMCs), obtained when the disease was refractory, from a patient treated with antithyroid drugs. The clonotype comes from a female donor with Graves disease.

The CDR3, as DNA: TGTGCCAGCAGCTTAGCTCAGGCTGCGGGTAACTACAATGAGCAGTTCTTC. Its translation is CASSLAQAAGNYNEQFF. V and J are TRBV7-9 and TRBJ2-1; possibly TRBD2 for D (5 bases). There are 17 residues in the CDR3. V was pared by 0 bases and J by 3 bases, with 15 bases between. In germline, CDR1 is SEHNR, CDR2 FQNEAQ (reference sequence).